The rows below give T cell receptor beta chains drawn from one sample of a study of shared clonotypes between healthy human individuals. Sequencing was performed with immunoSEQ multiplex PCR; in TCRdb, only in-frame clones are kept and a portion is missing. The sample includes more than 500,000 clones, around 95% of them seen just once. The sample consisted of naive CD4+ T cells sorted from blood. All receptors derive from a woman in her thirties in good health. Both conserved end residues are part of each CDR3. Fields, in order: clone size, V gene, D gene, J gene, CDR3 protein, CDR3 DNA. The D gene is left open where the match is weak. Clone size is stated in some rows and not others, as once, few, many or a class when expanded.

NA	TRBV19	NA	TRBJ2-1	CASSSARIYNEQFF	TGTGCCAGTAGTAGCGCCCGCATCTACAATGAGCAGTTCTTC
NA	TRBV27	NA	TRBJ2-5	CASSPLAERGEAQYF	TGTGCCAGCAGTCCTCTAGCGGAGAGGGGGGAGGCCCAGTACTTC
NA	TRBV5-8	TRBD2	TRBJ2-7	CASSLGLAGEQYF	TGTGCCAGCAGCTTGGGACTAGCTGGCGAGCAGTACTTC
NA	TRBV7-2	NA	TRBJ2-7	CASSFPTFSSYEQYF	TGTGCCAGCAGCTTTCCCACTTTCAGCTCCTACGAGCAGTACTTC
once	TRBV27	NA	TRBJ2-7	CASSSPQRSTYEQYF	TGTGCCAGCAGTTCCCCCCAGCGATCTACCTACGAGCAGTACTTC
NA	TRBV4-1	NA	TRBJ1-4	CASSFRDTATNEKLFF	TGCGCCAGCAGCTTCCGGGACACGGCAACTAATGAAAAACTGTTTTTT
NA	TRBV5-1	NA	TRBJ2-1	CASSSYNEQFF	TGCGCCAGCAGCTCATACAATGAGCAGTTCTTC
NA	TRBV18	NA	TRBJ2-7	CASSEDSEQYF	TGTGCCAGCTCAGAGGACAGTGAGCAGTACTTC
NA	TRBV9	TRBD1	TRBJ1-3	CASSAWTGENTIYF	TGTGCCAGCAGCGCTTGGACAGGTGAAAACACCATATATTTT
NA	TRBV19	TRBD2	TRBJ2-1	CASKIAGVTYNEQFF	TGTGCCAGTAAGATAGCGGGAGTGACCTACAATGAGCAGTTCTTC
few	TRBV4-1	TRBD1	TRBJ2-3	CASSQAPGGTGRADTQYF	TGCGCCAGCAGCCAGGCCCCTGGCGGGACAGGGCGGGCAGATACGCAGTATTTT
once	TRBV4-1	TRBD2	TRBJ2-7	CASSKGLAGLYYEQYF	TGCGCCAGCAGCAAGGGACTAGCGGGACTTTACTACGAGCAGTACTTC
NA	TRBV10-1	NA	TRBJ2-3	CASSPTTDTQYF	TGCGCCAGCAGTCCCACTACAGATACGCAGTATTTT
NA	TRBV2	NA	TRBJ1-4	CARGRPGAEKLFF	TGTGCCAGGGGCCGTCCGGGGGCAGAAAAACTGTTTTTT
NA	TRBV11-2	NA	TRBJ2-1	CASSWTAAYNEQFF	TGTGCCAGCAGTTGGACGGCCGCCTACAATGAGCAGTTCTTC
NA	TRBV27	NA	TRBJ2-1	CASSEHLPGYNEQFF	TGTGCCAGCAGTGAGCACCTCCCCGGCTACAATGAGCAGTTCTTC
NA	TRBV28	NA	TRBJ2-3	CARPNAGGMSTDTQYF	TGTGCCAGACCGAACGCCGGTGGTATGAGCACAGATACGCAGTATTTT
NA	TRBV28	TRBD2	TRBJ2-7	CASSTGGGAYEQYF	TGTGCCAGCAGCACGGGAGGTGGGGCCTACGAGCAGTACTTC